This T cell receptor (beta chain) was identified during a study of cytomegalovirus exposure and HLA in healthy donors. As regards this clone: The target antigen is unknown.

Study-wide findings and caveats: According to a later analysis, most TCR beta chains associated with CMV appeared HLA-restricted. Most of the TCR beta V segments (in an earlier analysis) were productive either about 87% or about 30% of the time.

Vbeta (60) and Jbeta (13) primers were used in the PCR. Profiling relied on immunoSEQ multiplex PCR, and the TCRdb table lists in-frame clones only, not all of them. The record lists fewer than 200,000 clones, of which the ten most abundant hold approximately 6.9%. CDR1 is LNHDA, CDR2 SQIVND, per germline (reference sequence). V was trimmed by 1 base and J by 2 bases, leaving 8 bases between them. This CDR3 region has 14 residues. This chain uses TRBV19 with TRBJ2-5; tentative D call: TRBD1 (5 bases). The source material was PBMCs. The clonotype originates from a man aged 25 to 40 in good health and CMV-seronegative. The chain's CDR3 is CASSIGRGQETQYF. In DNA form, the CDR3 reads TGTGCCAGTAGTATAGGTAGGGGACAAGAGACCCAGTACTTC. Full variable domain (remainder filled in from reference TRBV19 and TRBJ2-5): DGGITQSPKYLFRKEGQNVTLSCEQNLNHDAMYWYRQDPGQGLRLIYYSQIVNDFQKGDIAEGYSVSREKKESFPLTVTSAQKNPTAFYLCASSIGRGQETQYFGPGTRLLVL.